These 12 T cell receptor beta chains were sequenced from one sample in a study of CD8 T cells in Susac syndrome. The RNA input was roughly 0.5 to 1 ug, and it was reverse transcribed with random hexamers. TCRdb analysed the immunoSEQ multiplex PCR reads with MiXCR anew, one entry per CDR3 protein. The sample contains about 300,000 distinct CDR3 sequences, approximately 85% of which appear only once. Sequencing was done on a sample of CD8+ T cells from PBMCs. Receptors were obtained from a human donor with multiple sclerosis.

V gene TRBV7-8 combines with J gene TRBJ2-7, with D perhaps matching TRBD2 (6 bases). The CDR3 totals 14 residues. The V end lost 1 base, the J end lost 3 bases, and 10 bases lay between the germline ends. Looked up from germline, CDR1 is SGHVS and CDR2 is FQNEAQ. CDR3 region: CASSLVGGVYEQYF. CDR3 coding DNA: TGTGCCAGCAGCTTAGTCGGGGGAGTCTACGAGCAGTACTTC. The whole variable domain, filled in from reference TRBV7-8 and TRBJ2-7, reads GAGVSQSPRYKVAKRGQDVALRCDPISGHVSLFWYQQALGQGPEFLTYFQNEAQLDKSGLPSDRFFAERPEGSVSTLKIQRTQQEDSAVYLCASSLVGGVYEQYFGPGTRLTVT.

The chain joins TRBV7-6 to TRBJ1-2, with D possibly TRBD1 on 6 matching bases. This CDR3 has 14 residues. Germline CDR1 and CDR2: SGHVS and FNYEAQ. The germline V and J ends were trimmed by 5 bases and 11 bases, with 21 bases remaining between them. In nucleotides, the CDR3 is TGTGCCAGCAGCACCACCGGGACACCGCGGATATACACCTTC. It is translated as CASSTTGTPRIYTF.

The chain joins TRBV28 to TRBJ2-3; possibly TRBD2 for D (5 bases). Germline V gives CDR1 MDHEN, CDR2 SYDVKM. CDR3 size: 15 residues. The V end was cut by 6 bases, the J end by 1 base, with 14 bases between. CDR3 sequence (DNA): TGTGCCAGCAGGCCGTGGGGTAGCGGCACAGATACGCAGTATTTT. Translating gives CASRPWGSGTDTQYF. Variable domain in full (rest from reference TRBV28 and TRBJ2-3): DVKVTQSSRYLVKRTGEKVFLECVQDMDHENMFWYRQDPGLGLRLIYFSYDVKMKEKGDIPEGYSVSREKKERFSLILESASTNQTSMYLCASRPWGSGTDTQYFGPGTRLTVL.

The rearrangement uses TRBV7-9 and TRBJ2-3, with D hard to call. Germline-derived CDR1 and CDR2 are SEHNR and FQNEAQ (reference sequence). This CDR3 comprises 13 residues. The V end was cut by 5 bases, the J end by 4 bases, with 10 bases between. The CDR3, as DNA: TGTGCCAGCAGCCTTGACCAGGCAGATACGCAGTATTTT. It yields the protein CASSLDQADTQYF. The complete variable domain, with remaining parts taken from reference TRBV7-9 and TRBJ2-3, reads DTGVSQNPRHKITKRGQNVTFRCDPISEHNRLYWYRQTLGQGPEFLTYFQNEAQLEKSRLLSDRFSAERPKGSFSTLEIQRTEQGDSAMYLCASSLDQADTQYFGPGTRLTVL.

This clonotype was counted a few times. J is TRBJ2-7 and V is TRBV28; maybe TRBD2 (6 bases). This CDR3 spans 15 amino acids. Per the germline V gene, CDR1 is MDHEN and CDR2 is SYDVKM. The V gene lost 6 bases and the J gene lost 3 bases, with 18 bases spanning the gap. The chain's CDR3 is CASRLRWGGHYEQYF. The CDR3 region has the DNA TGTGCCAGCAGACTCAGGTGGGGAGGACACTACGAGCAGTACTTC.

This rearrangement joins TRBV7-2 to TRBJ2-3; D is undetermined. Germline-derived CDR1 and CDR2 are SGHTA and FQGNSA. The CDR3 is 15 amino acids. Trimming cost V 1 base and J 1 base, with 9 bases left between them. As DNA, the CDR3 is TGTGCCAGCAGCTTAGTCCCGTCCCGCACAGATACGCAGTATTTT. It codes for CASSLVPSRTDTQYF.

The chain employs TRBV9 and TRBJ1-2, with 10 nucleotides matching TRBD1. Germline V gene lookup returns CDR1 SGDLS and CDR2 YYNGEE. The junction had 5 bases not matched to a gene; V was cut back by 3 bases and J by 6 bases. CDR3 length equals 14 residues. CDR3 protein: CASSARDRGNGYTF. CDR3 nucleotides: TGTGCCAGCAGCGCTCGGGACAGGGGAAATGGCTACACCTTC.

The J gene is TRBJ2-4, the V gene TRBV4-3, with 9 positions matching TRBD2. The V gene end was trimmed by 1 base and the J gene end by 0 bases; junction bases not matched to a gene: 7. Germline V CDR1 and CDR2: LGHNA, YSLEER. The CDR3 sequence is 18 residues long. CDR3 in DNA: TGCGCCAGCAGCCAAGCTAGCGGGGAAGCACTAGCCAAAAACATTCAGTACTTC. Translated, it gives CASSQASGEALAKNIQYF.

The chain has TRBV7-9 and TRBJ2-5, with D perhaps being TRBD1 or TRBD2 (5 bases each). The CDR3 totals 13 residues. CDR1 and CDR2 (germline): SEHNR, FQNEAQ (reference sequence). The V gene lost 4 bases and the J gene lost 14 bases, with 20 bases spanning the gap. The CDR3 protein is CASSSKGTGGSYF. CDR3 coding DNA: TGTGCCAGCAGCTCGAAAGGAACAGGCGGGTCCTACTTC. Looking up the rest from reference TRBV7-9 and TRBJ2-5 gives the full variable domain: DTGVSQNPRHKITKRGQNVTFRCDPISEHNRLYWYRQTLGQGPEFLTYFQNEAQLEKSRLLSDRFSAERPKGSFSTLEIQRTEQGDSAMYLCASSSKGTGGSYFGPGTRLLVL.

This clonotype appeared a few times. The chain combines TRBV6-2 or TRBV6-3 with TRBJ2-7; D gene uncertain. The V gene lost 8 bases and the J gene lost 2 bases, with 10 bases spanning the gap. CDR1 and CDR2 (germline): MNHEY, SVGEGT. The CDR3 extends over 12 amino acids. The CDR3 sequence: CASSSHPYEQYF. Here the CDR3 DNA reads TGTGCCAGCTCCTCTCACCCCTACGAGCAGTACTTC.

The chain links TRBV12-3 or TRBV12-4 to TRBJ2-2; 10 nucleotides match TRBD2. The length of the CDR3 is 16 residues. With V trimmed by 6 bases and J by 4 bases, 8 bases remained unmatched. In DNA, the CDR3 is TGTGCCAGCAGCCCACAAGAGCGGGAGGGCACCGGGGAGCTGTTTTTT. This translates into CASSPQEREGTGELFF.

As concerns this clonotype: One junction end does not reproduce the germline sequence, and a read error may be involved. The chain carries TRBV28 and TRBJ1-2; TRBD1 matches 10 bases. Germline V gives CDR1 MDHEN, CDR2 SYDVKM. This CDR3 region has 12 residues. CDR3 DNA: TGTGCCAGCAGGGATTTAAGACAGGGGGCCGCCTTC. Translated, it gives CASRDLRQGAAF.